Listed here are 30 T cell receptor beta chains from one sample, sequenced in a study of blood T cell repertoires in COVID-19 (TCRdb year 2020). Libraries were made using the immunoSEQ multiplex PCR assay. TCRdb obtained this table from immuneACCESS and retained in-frame rearrangements with V and J assigned. These tables miss some clones; where compared with another copy, unresolved V genes account for less than half of the shortfall, and the remainder is unexplained. This sample comprises under 100,000 clones, 85% to 90% of them detected only once. More than 1% of the sample comes from the top ten. The sample consisted of peripheral blood. These receptors were obtained from a human donor in a cohort sampled during active COVID-19.

The rearrangement uses TRBV11-3 and TRBJ2-1; the match to TRBD2 covers 15 bases. Trimming took 3 bases from V and 8 from J; bases not matched to a gene: 8. In germline, CDR1 is SGHNT, CDR2 YENEEA. CDR3 size: 17 residues. The CDR3 bases are TGTGCCAGCAGCTTCCCCCCTGGACTAGCGGGAGGGGATGAGCAGTTCTTC. Translation gives CASSFPPGLAGGDEQFF.

The table lists this clone with a count of one. This rearrangement joins TRBV12-3 or TRBV12-4 to TRBJ1-1; TRBD1 matches 7 bases. The CDR3 runs to 13 residues. V shed 6 bases and J 7 bases; nucleotides not matched to a gene: 8. The DNA for the CDR3 is TGTGCCAGCAGCTCTCTCCGACAGGGTGAAGCTTTCTTT. Residues: CASSSLRQGEAFF.

The chain recombines TRBV15 with TRBJ1-2; possibly TRBD1 for D (6 bases). From germline, CDR1 is LNHNV and CDR2 YYDKDF (reference sequence). CDR3 size: 15 residues. Trimming shortened V by 1 base and J by 4 bases, and 13 bases separated the two germline ends. CDR3 loop: CATSRVGDTAYGYTF. CDR3 sequence (DNA): TGTGCCACCAGCAGAGTAGGGGACACGGCCTATGGCTACACCTTC.

V gene TRBV27 combines with J gene TRBJ2-7; 10 bases agree with TRBD2. The V segment lost 3 bases and the J segment 7 bases; nucleotides outside the gene matches: 6. From germline, CDR1 is MNHEY and CDR2 SMNVEV (reference sequence). This CDR3 is built from 14 residues. The CDR3 sequence is CASSFTRTSGEQYF. CDR3 in DNA: TGTGCCAGCAGTTTTACCCGGACTAGCGGAGAGCAGTACTTC.

This chain joins TRBV28 and TRBJ1-1; possible D gene TRBD1, 5 bases. The CDR3 contains 12 residues. V lost 3 bases and J 10 bases, leaving 12 bases between the germline ends. CDR1 is MDHEN, CDR2 SYDVKM, per germline. DNA of the CDR3: TGTGCCAGCAGTTTGGCTCAGGGCCGAGCTTTCTTT. Residues: CASSLAQGRAFF.

The chain carries TRBV5-1 and TRBJ2-3; D is unresolved. Per germline, CDR1 SGHRS and CDR2 YFSETQ. V was pared by 8 bases and J by 3 bases, with 13 bases between. The CDR3 totals 13 residues. The CDR3 sequence is CASSRGPTDTQYF. CDR3 bases: TGCGCCAGTAGTCGCGGCCCGACAGATACGCAGTATTTT.

J is TRBJ2-7 and V is TRBV6-5; D possibly corresponds to TRBD1 (6 bases). With 2 bases removed from V and 3 bases from J, the gap between germline ends came to 14 bases. Germline assignment: CDR1 MNHEY and CDR2 SVGAGI. CDR3 length: 15 residues. The CDR3 DNA sequence: TGTGCCAGCAGTTACGGGCAGGGGCTTTACTACGAGCAGTACTTC. Residues: CASSYGQGLYYEQYF.

In this sample, this clone turned up a few times. The V gene is TRBV7-3, the J gene TRBJ2-7; 8 positions agree with TRBD1. With 2 bases clipped from V and 6 bases from J, the junction kept 0 bases outside the gene matches. The CDR3 runs 12 residues. The germline CDR1 and CDR2 sequences are SGHTA and FQGTGA. CDR3 sequence: CASSLGTGEQYF. The CDR3 coding sequence is TGTGCCAGCAGCTTAGGGACAGGCGAGCAGTACTTC.

The chain links TRBV3-1 (or the pseudogene TRBV3-2) to TRBJ1-1; 8 bases are shared with TRBD1. The germline V gene encodes CDR1 LGHDT and CDR2 YNNKEL (reference sequence). Trimming took 5 bases from V and 1 from J; bases not matched to a gene: 6. CDR3 length: 15 residues. CDR3 nucleotides: TGTGCCAGCAGCAGACGAACAGGGGGGAACACTGAAGCTTTCTTT. Its translation: CASSRRTGGNTEAFF.

The J gene is TRBJ1-3, the V gene TRBV11-2; 8 bases map to TRBD1. The CDR3 spans 16 residues. Germline V gives CDR1 SGHAT, CDR2 FQNNGV. V was clipped by 5 bases and J by 0 bases; unmatched bases: 6. CDR3 bases: TGTGCCAGCAGCCCCACAGGGGGGAGCTCTGGAAACACCATATATTTT. Translated, it gives CASSPTGGSSGNTIYF.

This chain links TRBV29-1 with TRBJ2-7; 7 nucleotides line up with TRBD2. The trim removed 4 bases at V and 2 bases at J, leaving 5 bases unmatched. The CDR3 consists of 13 residues. CDR1 and CDR2 from the germline V gene are SQVTM and ANQGSEA. The CDR3, as DNA: TGCAGCGTTGGGGCTAGCGGTACCTACGAGCAGTACTTC. Its protein is CSVGASGTYEQYF.

This chain links TRBV18 with TRBJ1-2; TRBD1 agrees at 7 bases. V was pared by 3 bases and J by 8 bases, with 15 bases of the junction left unmatched. Germline CDR1 KGHSH, CDR2 LQKENI. CDR3 length: 16 residues. CDR3 sequence (DNA): TGTGCCAGCTCACCTACTCAGGGGGGAGATAGAGGAGGCTACACCTTC. The encoded protein is CASSPTQGGDRGGYTF.

The rearrangement links TRBV5-4 to TRBJ1-1; possibly TRBD1 for D (5 bases). The CDR3 loop spans 16 amino acids. V lost 4 bases and J 6 bases, leaving 22 bases between the germline ends. Germline V gene sequence: CDR1 SGHNT, CDR2 YYREEE (reference sequence). CDR3: CASSGIGVDFNAEAFF. In nucleotides, the CDR3 is TGTGCCAGCAGCGGTATAGGGGTAGATTTTAACGCTGAAGCTTTCTTT.

As regards this clone: The junction departs from the called germline gene at one end, perhaps through a read error. The gene calls are TRBV27 and TRBJ2-7, with D possibly being TRBD1 (5 bases). The CDR3 contains 14 residues. CDR1 and CDR2 (germline): MNHEY, SMNVEV (reference sequence). The CDR3 is CASRFTGRSYEQYF. CDR3 in DNA: TGTGCCAGCCGTTTTACAGGTAGGTCCTACGAGCAGTACTTC.

The chain links TRBV10-1 to TRBJ2-1; D not resolved. The CDR3 sequence is 14 residues long. Germline V gene lookup returns CDR1 WNHNN and CDR2 SYGVQD (reference sequence). V was cut by 0 bases and J by 4 bases, with 7 bases left in between. The CDR3 reads CASSESYSYNEQFF. CDR3 coding DNA: TGCGCCAGCAGTGAGTCGTATTCGTACAATGAGCAGTTCTTC.

The chain combines TRBV2 with TRBJ1-5, with 7 bases matching TRBD1. CDR3 length equals 14 residues. V gave up 4 bases and J gave up 7 bases; unmatched junction bases: 7. Germline assignment: CDR1 SNHLY and CDR2 FYNNEI. CDR3: CASSGQGRDQPQHF. DNA for the CDR3: TGTGCCAGCAGTGGACAGGGACGGGACCAGCCCCAGCATTTT.

The chain uses TRBV6-6 and TRBJ2-1, with D unclear. V shed 2 bases and J shed 6 bases, with 8 bases lying between them. This CDR3 spans 13 amino acids. CDR1 is MNHNY and CDR2 is SVGAGI in the germline V gene (reference sequence). This CDR3 reads CASSYVAANEQFF. The CDR3 DNA reads as TGTGCCAGCAGTTACGTCGCGGCCAATGAGCAGTTCTTC.

The chain is built from TRBV29-1 and TRBJ1-4, with 9 bases identical to TRBD1. Per the germline V gene, CDR1 is SQVTM and CDR2 is ANQGSEA. Trimming removed 6 bases from V and 5 bases from J; junction bases left unmatched: 7. There are 14 residues in the CDR3. CDR3 DNA: TGCAGCGTCGAGACCGGGACAGGGAATGAAAAACTGTTTTTT. This sequence encodes CSVETGTGNEKLFF.

The gene calls are TRBV7-2 and TRBJ2-7, with 8 nucleotides matching TRBD2. There are 17 residues in the CDR3. Germline CDR1 and CDR2: SGHTA and FQGNSA. The V segment lost 0 bases and the J segment 7 bases; nucleotides outside the gene matches: 14. CDR3 sequence reads: CASSLATFSGNPGEQYF. The CDR3 region has the DNA TGTGCCAGCAGCTTAGCAACTTTTAGCGGGAACCCGGGAGAGCAGTACTTC. Combining the CDR3 with reference TRBV7-2 and TRBJ2-7 gives the whole variable domain GAGVSQSPSNKVTEKGKDVELRCDPISGHTALYWYRQSLGQGLEFLIYFQGNSAPDKSGLPSDRFSAERTGGSVSTLTIQRTQQEDSAVYLCASSLATFSGNPGEQYFGPGTRLTVT.

Details on this clone: Other DNA sequences in this sample translate to the same CDR3. The rearrangement links TRBV3-1 (or the pseudogene TRBV3-2) to TRBJ1-5; D is possibly TRBD1 (5 bases). The CDR3 length is 15 residues. Trimming left V 0 bases short and J 3 bases short, with 9 bases between. Germline V lookup: CDR1 LGHDT, CDR2 YNNKEL (reference sequence). The CDR3 DNA reads as TGTGCCAGCAGCCAAGATACGACAGCCAATCAGCCCCAGCATTTT. Its protein is CASSQDTTANQPQHF.

V gene TRBV7-3 combines with J gene TRBJ2-1; D is possibly TRBD1 (5 bases). Germline values: CDR1 SGHTA, CDR2 FQGTGA. The CDR3 is made up of 13 amino acids. The V end was cut by 5 bases, the J end by 9 bases, with 14 bases between. The CDR3 DNA reads as TGTGCCAGCAGCCTCCCAGGGCCGGGTGAGCAGTTCTTC. As protein: CASSLPGPGEQFF.

The chain links TRBV11-3 to TRBJ2-1; D may be TRBD1 (5 bases). CDR3 length: 14 residues. Looked up from germline, CDR1 is SGHNT and CDR2 is YENEEA. The V end lost 8 bases, the J end lost 6 bases, and 17 bases lay between the germline ends. CDR3 in amino acids: CASSLRRQGNEQFF. The CDR3 DNA sequence: TGTGCCAGCTCCCTCCGGCGTCAGGGCAATGAGCAGTTCTTC.

This clone was observed a few times. V usage is TRBV29-1 and J usage is TRBJ1-2; 12 positions agree with TRBD1. Germline V lookup: CDR1 SQVTM, CDR2 ANQGSEA. The CDR3 consists of 14 residues. J was trimmed by 8 bases and V by 2 bases; bases with no gene match: 6. The CDR3 spells CSVELGQGAKGYTF. The CDR3 DNA follows: TGCAGCGTTGAATTGGGACAGGGGGCAAAGGGCTACACCTTC.

This chain links TRBV4-1 with TRBJ2-2; D not certain. Germline values: CDR1 MGHRA, CDR2 YSYEKL. The length of the CDR3 is 17 residues. Trimming took 0 bases from V and 0 from J, leaving 11 bases between them. The CDR3 DNA sequence: TGCGCCAGCAGCCAAGAAGGTAGACTCGCGAACACCGGGGAGCTGTTTTTT. Its protein is CASSQEGRLANTGELFF.

The chain uses TRBV18 and TRBJ2-7, with D unresolved. CDR1 KGHSH and CDR2 LQKENI come from the germline V gene. The length of the CDR3 is 15 residues. Deletions cut 6 bases from V and 0 bases from J, with 15 bases between. CDR3 nucleotide sequence: TGTGCCAGCTCCGATGACATTTCCTCCTCCTACGAGCAGTACTTC. It encodes CASSDDISSSYEQYF.

The V gene is TRBV27, the J gene TRBJ2-7; a possible D gene is TRBD1 (5 bases). From germline, CDR1 is MNHEY and CDR2 SMNVEV (reference sequence). The CDR3 extends over 14 amino acids. V lost 4 bases and J lost 4, with 14 bases in between. CDR3: CASSSRQNEYEQYF. In nucleotides, the CDR3 is TGTGCCAGCAGTTCCCGACAGAACGAATACGAGCAGTACTTC.

The chain links TRBV18 to TRBJ2-5; 8 nucleotides match TRBD1. Per germline, CDR1 KGHSH and CDR2 LQKENI. The CDR3 totals 18 residues. After removal of 1 base from V and 4 bases from J, the junction contained 14 bases not matched to a gene. The CDR3 DNA sequence: TGTGCCAGCTCACCACGGCGTCTGGCAGGGGGCGAGGGAGAGACCCAGTACTTC. Residues: CASSPRRLAGGEGETQYF.

This chain uses TRBV20-1 with TRBJ2-3; perhaps TRBD2 as D (5 bases). V lost 3 bases and J 0 bases, leaving 16 bases between the germline ends. The germline CDR1 and CDR2 sequences are DFQATT and SNEGSKA (reference sequence). This CDR3 is 16 amino acids long. For the CDR3, the DNA is TGCAGTGCTAGTCGAGCGGCACAACCTAGCACAGATACGCAGTATTTT. Translated, it gives CSASRAAQPSTDTQYF.

This clone showed up just once. The rearrangement joins TRBV30 to TRBJ1-1; possible D gene TRBD1, 6 bases. Trimming left V 1 base short and J 7 bases short, with 10 bases between. The germline gives CDR1 GTSNPN, CDR2 SVGIG (reference sequence). The length of the CDR3 is 12 residues. The CDR3 coding sequence is TGTGCCTGGAGTGGACAGGAGTTTGAAGCTTTCTTT. This gives the protein CAWSGQEFEAFF.

This clone was recorded only once. The chain links TRBV27 to TRBJ2-7; 8 positions agree with TRBD2. Germline V lookup: CDR1 MNHEY, CDR2 SMNVEV (reference sequence). The CDR3 runs to 18 residues. Trimming removed 1 base from V and 0 bases from J; junction bases left unmatched: 11. CDR3 in DNA: TGTGCCAGCAGTTTATTCCGGGGGGGGCGGGAAGGCTCCTACGAGCAGTACTTC. Translating gives CASSLFRGGREGSYEQYF.